This T cell receptor (beta chain) was found in a study of blood T cell repertoires in COVID-19. As for the study in general: COVID-19 samples from acute and convalescent phases originated in the United States, Italy and Spain.

Trimming took off 6 bases at V and 0 bases at J, with 19 bases between the two ends. The length of the CDR3 is 16 residues. The germline V gene has CDR1 SGDLS and CDR2 YYNGEE. Study processing details: Researchers report that nucleated cell counts were estimated from reference gene primer amplification. TCRdb's copy holds only in-frame clones and misses some; the assay was immunoSEQ multiplex PCR. V, J and clone size are those of that table, while D and trimming were read from the DNA. Altogether approximately 100,000 clones are present, around three quarters being singletons, with the ten largest covering roughly 4%.

The sequenced sample was peripheral blood. The V and J genes are TRBV9 and TRBJ2-7; D gene uncertain. The sequence was obtained from a human donor in a cohort sampled during active or convalescent COVID-19. The CDR3 here is CASIPSISPISYEQYF. The CDR3 DNA reads as TGTGCCAGCATCCCGAGTATTAGCCCGATCTCCTACGAGCAGTACTTC.